This entry concerns a single TCR beta chain. In the authors' workflow: Cell counts per sample came from amplifying reference gene primers. Sequencing used immunoSEQ multiplex PCR; TCRdb keeps in-frame clones, though not all of them. Clone size and the V and J calls come from that table; the DNA yielded D and trimming. The sample includes tens of thousands of clones, 75% to 90% of them seen just once. The data derive from a study of blood T cell repertoires in COVID-19. The overall study: Sites across the United States, Italy and Spain contributed samples from acute and convalescent COVID-19. Sources were T cells, B-cell-depleted T cells, or PBMCs; the material itself was cDNA or gDNA.

Per germline, CDR1 SGHTS and CDR2 YDEGEE. The CDR3 covers 16 residues. The V end was cut by 2 bases, the J end by 10 bases, with 24 bases between. This TCR was recovered from a human donor with active COVID-19. The donor label of this sample is uncertain. Sequencing used peripheral blood. V and J are TRBV5-8 and TRBJ1-1; maybe TRBD1 (5 bases). The CDR3 here is CASSFYTIQSRGGAFF. CDR3 nucleotides: TGTGCCAGCAGCTTCTATACCATCCAAAGTCGGGGGGGAGCTTTCTTT.